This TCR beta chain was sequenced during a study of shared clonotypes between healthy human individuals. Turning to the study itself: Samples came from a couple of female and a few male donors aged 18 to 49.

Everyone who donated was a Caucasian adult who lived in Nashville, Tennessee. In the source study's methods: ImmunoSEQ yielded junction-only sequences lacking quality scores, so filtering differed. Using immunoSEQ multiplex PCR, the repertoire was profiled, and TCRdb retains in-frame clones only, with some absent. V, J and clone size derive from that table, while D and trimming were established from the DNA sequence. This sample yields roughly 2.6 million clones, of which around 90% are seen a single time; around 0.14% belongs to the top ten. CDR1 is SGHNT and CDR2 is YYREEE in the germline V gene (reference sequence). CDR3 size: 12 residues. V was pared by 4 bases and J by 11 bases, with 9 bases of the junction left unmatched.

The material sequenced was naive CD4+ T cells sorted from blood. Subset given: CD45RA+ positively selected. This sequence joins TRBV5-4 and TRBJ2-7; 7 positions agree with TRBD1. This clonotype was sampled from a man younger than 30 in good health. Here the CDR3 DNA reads TGTGCCAGCAGCCTGCCGGGACAGAGGGAGTACTTC. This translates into CASSLPGQREYF.